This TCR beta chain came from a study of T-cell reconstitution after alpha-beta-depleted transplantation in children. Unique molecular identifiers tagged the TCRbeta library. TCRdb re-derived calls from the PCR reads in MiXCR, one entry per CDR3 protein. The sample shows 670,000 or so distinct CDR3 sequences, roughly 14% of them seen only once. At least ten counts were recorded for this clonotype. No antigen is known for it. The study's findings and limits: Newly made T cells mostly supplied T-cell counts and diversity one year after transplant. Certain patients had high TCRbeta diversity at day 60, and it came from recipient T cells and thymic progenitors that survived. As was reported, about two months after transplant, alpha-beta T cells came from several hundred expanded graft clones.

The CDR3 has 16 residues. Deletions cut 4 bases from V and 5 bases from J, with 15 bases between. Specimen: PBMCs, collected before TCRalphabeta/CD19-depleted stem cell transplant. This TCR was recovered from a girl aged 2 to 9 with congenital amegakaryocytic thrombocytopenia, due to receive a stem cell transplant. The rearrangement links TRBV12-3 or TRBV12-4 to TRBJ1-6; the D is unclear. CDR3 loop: CASSYIPTENNSPLHF. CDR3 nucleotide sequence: TGTGCCAGCAGTTACATACCAACAGAGAATAATTCACCCCTCCACTTT.